This note documents a single TCR beta chain sequence. Its antigen is unknown. The data belong to a study of cytotoxic CD8 clonotypes in ibrutinib-treated CLL. Across the whole study: Partial responders roughly 25, complete 2; approximately 12 progressed and approximately 15 stayed in remission by median 68 months. Overall study results and limits: With treatment, public clonotypes, which were uncommon, either contracted or remained stable.

Using immunoSEQ multiplex PCR, the repertoire was profiled, and TCRdb retains in-frame clones only, with some absent. This table has approximately 170,000 clones, 70% to 90% appearing once. Germline loops: CDR1 SNHLY, CDR2 FYNNEI. This CDR3 is built from 13 residues. Trimming cost V 5 bases and J 4 bases, with 12 bases left between them. Sequencing was performed on PBMCs, taken at disease progression, from a patient treated with ibrutinib. The sequence came from a human donor with chronic lymphocytic leukemia. This chain links TRBV2 with TRBJ2-7, with D possibly matching TRBD2 (6 bases). CDR3 loop: CASSRDSVYEQYF. CDR3 nucleotides: TGTGCCAGCAGTCGGGACTCCGTTTACGAGCAGTACTTC. Full variable domain (outside the CDR3, taken from reference TRBV2 and TRBJ2-7): EPEVTQTPSHQVTQMGQEVILRCVPISNHLYFYWYRQILGQKVEFLVSFYNNEISEKSEIFDDQFSVERPDGSNFTLKIRSTKLEDSAMYFCASSRDSVYEQYFGPGTRLTVT.